This T cell receptor beta chain was captured in a study of cytomegalovirus exposure and HLA in healthy donors. The PCR contained 60 Vbeta and 13 Jbeta primers. The repertoire was sequenced with immunoSEQ multiplex PCR; TCRdb's copy has only in-frame clones and lacks some. The sample records under 150,000 clones, roughly four fifths being singletons. Sequenced sample: PBMCs. The TCR originated in a man aged 40-50 years in good health and CMV-seropositive.

The CDR3 spells CASSSNWASEAFF. In DNA form, the CDR3 reads TGTGCCAGTAGTTCAAACTGGGCTTCTGAAGCTTTCTTT. The chain combines TRBV19 with TRBJ1-1; no firm D call. V was clipped by 5 bases and J by 6 bases, with 13 bases between them. The CDR3 loop spans 13 amino acids. Germline CDR1 reads LNHDA; CDR2 reads SQIVND (reference sequence). Based on the CDR3 plus reference TRBV19 and TRBJ1-1, the full variable domain is DGGITQSPKYLFRKEGQNVTLSCEQNLNHDAMYWYRQDPGQGLRLIYYSQIVNDFQKGDIAEGYSVSREKKESFPLTVTSAQKNPTAFYLCASSSNWASEAFFGQGTRLTVV.